These T cell receptor beta chains were read from a single sample in a study of T cell responses to AZD1222 COVID-19 vaccine. Profiled with immunoSEQ multiplex PCR; TCRdb holds only in-frame clones, not every one. Counted here are 150,000 or so clones, approximately 93% occurring once; the ten biggest clones make up about 1%. The specimen was peripheral blood, collected on day 0 of AZD1222 vaccination. Receptors were obtained from an adult in good health. Both conserved end residues are part of each CDR3. Clone size is not always given. Where it is, it says once, few, many or a class for expanded clones.

TRBV5-6	-	CASSSGAGTGELFF
TRBV5-4	-	CASSLGGGNYGYTF
TRBV30	-	CAWSVRVGGGYGYTF
TRBV7-2	-	CASSLARGVDGYTF
TRBV4-1	-	CASSQGAGQGIREQYF
TRBV4-3	-	CASSSTVNTEAFF
TRBV6-5	-	CASTVRTAPNSPLHF
TRBV25-1	-	CASSDQTPQYAFF
TRBV21-1	once	CASSKEDGAGGIYNEQFF
TRBV7-9	-	CASSSPTGSETQYF
TRBV5-1	-	CASSLFPGGAVETQYF
TRBV9	-	CASSETGTSHILF
TRBV30	-	CAWSQRRGAYGYTF
TRBV28	-	CASSPGDNYGYTF